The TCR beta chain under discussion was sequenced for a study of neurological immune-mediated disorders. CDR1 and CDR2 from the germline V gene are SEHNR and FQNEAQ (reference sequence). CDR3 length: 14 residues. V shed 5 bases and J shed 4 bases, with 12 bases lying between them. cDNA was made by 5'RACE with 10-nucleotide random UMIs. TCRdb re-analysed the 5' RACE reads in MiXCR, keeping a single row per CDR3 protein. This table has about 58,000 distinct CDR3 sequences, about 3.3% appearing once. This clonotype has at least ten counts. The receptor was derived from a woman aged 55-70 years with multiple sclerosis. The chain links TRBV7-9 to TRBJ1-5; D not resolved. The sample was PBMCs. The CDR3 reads CASSPSFPNQPQHF. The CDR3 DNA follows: TGTGCCAGCAGCCCCTCTTTCCCGAATCAGCCCCAGCATTTT.